The clone carrying this T cell receptor beta chain was recorded only once. The record originates from a study of blood T cell repertoires in COVID-19. The CDR3 is 12 amino acids. V lost 7 bases, J lost 10 bases, and 16 bases lay in between. CDR1 and CDR2 (germline): SNHLY, FYNNEI. The table came from immunoSEQ multiplex PCR; TCRdb's copy has only in-frame clones and leaves some out. The profile shows approximately 51,000 clones, roughly 91% of them singletons. The material sequenced was peripheral blood. The chain carries TRBV2 and TRBJ1-2; a weak D match, TRBD1 (6 bases). This TCR derives from a middle-aged man with active COVID-19. The CDR3 DNA reads TGTGCCAGCACAGGGGAGGGAGGTTTCTACACCTTC. It translates to CASTGEGGFYTF. Full variable domain (outside the CDR3, taken from reference TRBV2 and TRBJ1-2): EPEVTQTPSHQVTQMGQEVILRCVPISNHLYFYWYRQILGQKVEFLVSFYNNEISEKSEIFDDQFSVERPDGSNFTLKIRSTKLEDSAMYFCASTGEGGFYTFGSGTRLTVV.